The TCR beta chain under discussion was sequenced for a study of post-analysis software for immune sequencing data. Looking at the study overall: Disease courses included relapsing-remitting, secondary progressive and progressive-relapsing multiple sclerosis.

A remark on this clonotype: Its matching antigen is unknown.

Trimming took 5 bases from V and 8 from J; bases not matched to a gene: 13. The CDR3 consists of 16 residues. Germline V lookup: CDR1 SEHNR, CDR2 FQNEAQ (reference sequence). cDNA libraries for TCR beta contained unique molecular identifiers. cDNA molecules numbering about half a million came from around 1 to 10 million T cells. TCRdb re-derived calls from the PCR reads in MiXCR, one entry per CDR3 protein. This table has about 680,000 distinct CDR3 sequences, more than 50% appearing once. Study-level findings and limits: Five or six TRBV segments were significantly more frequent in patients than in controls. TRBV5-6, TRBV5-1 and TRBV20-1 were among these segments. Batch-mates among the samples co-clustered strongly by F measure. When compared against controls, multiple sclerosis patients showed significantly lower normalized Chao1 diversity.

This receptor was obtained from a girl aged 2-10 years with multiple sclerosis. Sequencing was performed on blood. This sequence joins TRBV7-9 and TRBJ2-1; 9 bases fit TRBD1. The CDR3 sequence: CASSNRGLPLRDEQFF. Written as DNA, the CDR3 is TGTGCCAGCAGCAACAGGGGGCTCCCCTTAAGGGATGAGCAGTTCTTC.